This passage covers 28 T cell receptor beta chains from one sample sequenced in a study of post-analysis software for immune sequencing data. These receptors' targets are unknown. Study-level results: Included in a set of five TRBV segments more frequent in patients than controls were TRBV5-6, TRBV5-1 and TRBV20-1.

Unique molecular identifiers were present in the TCR beta cDNA libraries. Using its own MiXCR run on the PCR reads, TCRdb lists one record per CDR3 protein. The sample includes hundreds of thousands of distinct CDR3 sequences, 30% to 45% of them seen just once. Source material: blood. These TCRs come from a girl between 10 and 17 years old with multiple sclerosis.

With regard to this clonotype: A much more abundant neighbour one base away suggests this may be a read error. The J gene is TRBJ1-2, the V gene TRBV6-2 or TRBV6-3; TRBD1 is a possible D gene (5 bases). The germline gives CDR1 MNHEY, CDR2 SVGEGT. This CDR3 region has 16 residues. V lost 6 bases and J 4 bases, leaving 21 bases between the germline ends. The CDR3 region has the DNA TGTGCCAGCAGGGACCTCAGAGGGGTACTGCGCTATGGCTACACCTTC. It is translated as CASRDLRGVLRYGYTF.

This clonotype was observed a handful of times. V is TRBV7-6 and J is TRBJ2-2, with TRBD1 matching 9 bases. This CDR3 contains 16 residues. After removal of 5 bases from V and 2 bases from J, the junction contained 6 bases not matched to a gene. Germline CDR1 SGHVS, CDR2 FNYEAQ. CDR3 region: CASSVRDRDNTGELFF. Here the CDR3 DNA reads TGTGCCAGCAGCGTCCGGGACAGGGATAACACCGGGGAGCTGTTTTTT.

This clonotype was seen ten or more times. J is TRBJ2-1 and V is TRBV7-8, with 9 bases aligning to TRBD2. This CDR3 spans 18 amino acids. The ends lost 5 bases at V and 7 bases at J; junction bases unmatched: 18. Germline V gene lookup returns CDR1 SGHVS and CDR2 FQNEAQ. CDR3 region: CASSHKERGEPAANEQFF. The CDR3 DNA reads TGTGCCAGCAGCCACAAGGAGCGGGGGGAACCTGCGGCTAATGAGCAGTTCTTC.

This clonotype turned up a few times. One end of the junction fails to match germline, which may point to a read error. The rearrangement joins TRBV9 to TRBJ2-5; TRBD1 matches 8 bases. The CDR3 consists of 14 residues. The germline CDR1 and CDR2 sequences are SGDLS and YYNGEE. CDR3 in DNA: TGTGCCGGCAGCCAAGGACAGGGTTGGGAGACCCAGTACTTC. This codes for CAGSQGQGWETQYF.

This clonotype was detected many times. The rearrangement uses TRBV12-3 or TRBV12-4 and TRBJ1-1, with D tentatively TRBD1 (6 bases). The CDR3 covers 13 residues. Trimming left V 7 bases short and J 4 bases short, with 13 bases between. For the CDR3, the DNA is TGTGCCAGCAACCCGGGGGGCGGCACTGAAGCTTTCTTT. This encodes CASNPGGGTEAFF.

Comment on this clonotype: This sequence may be a read error, since a much larger clone differs from it by one base. The CDR3 DNA reads as TGTGCCATCAGTGAGTCGGATAATTCACCCCCCCACTTT. It yields the protein CAISESDNSPPHF. The J gene is TRBJ1-6, the V gene TRBV10-3; D is uncertain. This CDR3 spans 13 amino acids. The V gene's germline CDR1 is ENHRY and CDR2 SYGVKD.

This clonotype showed up many times. The chain joins TRBV6-6 to TRBJ2-5; D unclear. Germline assignment: CDR1 MNHNY and CDR2 SVGAGI (reference sequence). Deletions cut 6 bases from V and 4 bases from J, with 12 bases between. The CDR3 is 13 amino acids. Written as DNA, the CDR3 is TGTGCCAGCAGCAAACTCCCGACAGAGACCCAGTACTTC. Its protein product is CASSKLPTETQYF.

With regard to this clonotype: Given a much more abundant clone one base away, this may be a read error. The genes are TRBV3-1 and TRBJ2-6; possibly TRBD1 for D (5 bases). The CDR3 is 15 residues long. From germline, CDR1 is LGHDT and CDR2 YNNKEL (reference sequence). Here the CDR3 reads CASSPSASGANVRTF. CDR3 sequence (DNA): TGTGCCAGCAGCCCCTCCGCTTCTGGGGCCAACGTCCGGACTTTC.

The V and J genes are TRBV2 and TRBJ1-1; TRBD1 matches 7 bases. The CDR3 consists of 14 residues. Germline V gives CDR1 SNHLY, CDR2 FYNNEI. The junction had 10 bases not matched to a gene; V was cut back by 6 bases and J by 6 bases. CDR3 coding DNA: TGTGCCAGCAGCCCCGTGGCAGGGGGTCCTGAAGCTTTCTTT. Translated, it gives CASSPVAGGPEAFF.

A remark on this clonotype: A read error is possible here, since a much larger clone lies one base away. This chain joins TRBV7-7 and TRBJ2-1; D is unclear. Germline CDR1 is SSHAT and CDR2 is FNYEAQ (reference sequence). This CDR3 is built from 15 residues. CDR3 region: CASSLEAGSYNERFF. The CDR3 DNA is TGTGCCAGCAGCTTAGAGGCAGGCTCCTACAATGAGCGGTTCTTC. The complete variable domain, with remaining parts taken from reference TRBV7-7 and TRBJ2-1, reads GAGVSQSPRYKVTKRGQDVTLRCDPISSHATLYWYQQALGQGPEFLTYFNYEAQPDKSGLPSDRFSAERPEGSISTLTIQRTEQRDSAMYRCASSLEAGSYNERFFGPGTRLTVL.

A few counts support this clonotype. The gene calls are TRBV29-1 and TRBJ1-1; TRBD1 might be the D (6 bases). CDR3 length: 15 amino acids. Germline V gene data show CDR1 as SQVTM and CDR2 as ANQGSEA. The V end lost 1 base, the J end lost 0 bases, and 12 bases lay between the germline ends. The CDR3 DNA is TGCAGCGTTGAAGCTCGGCAGGGGTTGAACACTGAAGCTTTCTTT. It yields the protein CSVEARQGLNTEAFF. Full variable domain (missing parts from reference TRBV29-1 and TRBJ1-1): SAVISQKPSRDICQRGTSLTIQCQVDSQVTMMFWYRQQPGQSLTLIATANQGSEATYESGFVIDKFPISRPNLTFSTLTVSNMSPEDSSIYLCSVEARQGLNTEAFFGQGTRLTVV.

The chain has TRBV20-1 and TRBJ2-4; D is perhaps TRBD1 (7 bases). The J call could be wrong; TRBJ2-7 is a better fit for the DNA end. The CDR3 totals 13 residues. Germline CDR1 and CDR2: DFQATT and SNEGSKA (reference sequence). CDR3 nucleotide sequence: TGCAGTGCCCGACAGGGACTGGAGAACGAGCAGTACTTC. This codes for CSARQGLENEQYF.

J is TRBJ2-5 and V is TRBV20-1; perhaps TRBD2 as D (5 bases). Trimming took 1 base from V and 11 from J, leaving 17 bases between them. CDR3 size: 13 residues. CDR1 and CDR2 from the germline V gene are DFQATT and SNEGSKA (reference sequence). The CDR3 loop is CSARGGSDNEQYF. As DNA, the CDR3 is TGCAGTGCTAGAGGCGGGTCAGACAATGAGCAGTACTTC.

This clonotype was detected a few times. Being one base from a much bigger clone, this may be a read error. J is TRBJ2-7 and V is TRBV5-6; D might be TRBD2 (5 bases). Germline CDR1 reads SGHDT; CDR2 reads YYEEEE. CDR3 length equals 14 residues. The CDR3 sequence is CASSRGGLPNERYF. The CDR3 DNA is TGTGCCAGCAGCAGAGGTGGACTCCCTAACGAGCGGTACTTC. Complete variable domain (other parts from reference TRBV5-6 and TRBJ2-7): DAGVTQSPTHLIKTRGQQVTLRCSPKSGHDTVSWYQQALGQGPQFIFQYYEEEERQRGNFPDRFSGHQFPNYSSELNVNALLLGDSALYLCASSRGGLPNERYFGPGTRLTVT.

As regards this clonotype: A much larger clone lies a single base off, so this may be a read error. The V call is TRBV24-1, the J call TRBJ2-5, with 9 nucleotides matching TRBD1. The V segment lost 3 bases and the J segment 11 bases; nucleotides outside the gene matches: 15. Germline-derived CDR1 and CDR2 are KGHDR and SFDVKD. The CDR3 totals 16 residues. CDR3 DNA: TGTGCCACCAGTGATATTCGGACAGGGGAAGACAATGAGCAGTACTTC. Translation gives CATSDIRTGEDNEQYF.

Notes on this clonotype: A read error may be the cause here, since a much bigger clone is one base away. V is TRBV20-1 and J is TRBJ2-1; TRBD1 is a possible D gene (6 bases). The CDR3 sequence is 14 residues long. The V and J ends lost 3 bases and 4 bases respectively, with 13 bases between them. Germline CDR1 DFQATT, CDR2 SNEGSKA (reference sequence). The CDR3 protein is CSASPGQTYNEQFF. Written as DNA, the CDR3 is TGCAGTGCTAGTCCCGGACAGACTTACAATGAGCAGTTCTTC.

Many counts were recorded for this clonotype. The chain couples TRBV20-1 to TRBJ2-3, with 9 bases that match TRBD2. Losses at the gene ends were 1 base for V and 4 bases for J; bases not matched to a gene: 6. The germline gives CDR1 DFQATT, CDR2 SNEGSKA (reference sequence). This CDR3 has 15 residues. The CDR3 DNA is TGCAGTGCTAGAGCGACTAGCGGAAACCCAGATACGCAGTATTTT. Amino acid sequence: CSARATSGNPDTQYF.

This clonotype was observed many times. This sequence joins TRBV5-6 and TRBJ2-5; 8 nucleotides agree with TRBD1. CDR3 length equals 15 residues. Per the germline V gene, CDR1 is SGHDT and CDR2 is YYEEEE. J was trimmed by 5 bases and V by 2 bases; bases with no gene match: 8. Here the CDR3 reads CASSFDGRGQETQYF. CDR3 DNA: TGTGCCAGCAGCTTCGACGGCAGGGGGCAGGAGACCCAGTACTTC.

This clonotype has a count of ten or more. This chain links TRBV6-5 with TRBJ1-6; possibly TRBD1 for D (5 bases). Germline V gene sequence: CDR1 MNHEY, CDR2 SVGAGI. The V and J ends lost 4 bases and 9 bases respectively, with 16 bases between them. The CDR3 is 15 amino acids. In nucleotides, the CDR3 is TGTGCCAGCAGTTCAACCGGGACCGACGGTTCACCCCTCCACTTT. Protein sequence: CASSSTGTDGSPLHF.

This clonotype was counted a few times. The V call is TRBV14, the J call TRBJ2-5, with D perhaps being TRBD1 or TRBD2 (5 bases each). The DNA matches TRBJ2-7 better at its end, which makes the J call doubtful. Germline V CDR1 and CDR2: SGHDN, FVKESK. CDR3 length equals 14 residues. The CDR3 nucleotides are TGTGCCAGCAGCCAAGATTCCGGGACGAGCGAGCAGTACTTC. It encodes CASSQDSGTSEQYF.

This clonotype was recorded at least ten times. The rearrangement uses TRBV12-3 or TRBV12-4 and TRBJ2-5; 8 nucleotides agree with TRBD1. CDR3 size: 14 residues. J gave up 5 bases and V 6 bases, and 8 bases lay outside the gene matches. Here the CDR3 reads CASRPGQAKETQYF. The CDR3 nucleotides read TGTGCCAGCAGGCCGGGACAGGCGAAGGAGACCCAGTACTTC.

Worth noting for this clonotype: It may be a read error: a sequence one base away is much more abundant. This chain links TRBV5-1 with TRBJ2-1; possibly TRBD1 or TRBD2 for D (5 bases each). Germline V gives CDR1 SGHRS, CDR2 YFSETQ. Between the trimmed V and J ends, which lost 9 bases and 2 bases, there was a span of 21 bases. The CDR3 consists of 16 residues. As DNA, the CDR3 is TGCGCCAACAGTCCTCGAGAGGGGTGGACCTACAATGAGCAGTTCTTC. Translated, it gives CANSPREGWTYNEQFF.

Points on this clonotype: A single base separates this from a much larger clone, so it may be a read error. The V gene is TRBV5-5, the J gene TRBJ2-1; D gene unclear. Germline V gives CDR1 SGHKS, CDR2 YYEKEE (reference sequence). The CDR3 covers 12 residues. CDR3 nucleotides: TGTGCCGGCAGCTTGTACAGTGGTGAGCAGTTCTTC. Encoded protein: CAGSLYSGEQFF.

The CDR3 loop reads CASSPEGQPNYGYTF. For the CDR3, the DNA is TGCGCCAGCAGCCCCGAAGGACAGCCTAACTATGGCTACACCTTC. The chain links TRBV5-1 to TRBJ1-2, with D possibly matching TRBD1 (6 bases). The CDR3 consists of 15 residues. Germline CDR1 reads SGHRS; CDR2 reads YFSETQ. Between the trimmed V and J ends, which lost 4 bases and 0 bases, there was a span of 13 bases.

Of note for this clonotype: One base away lies a much larger clone, so this may be a sequencing read error. The DNA of the CDR3 is TGCGCCAGCAGCTTGGCCGGGCGGACGGTTGAGGATGAGCAGTTCTTC. Its protein is CASSLAGRTVEDEQFF. The J gene is TRBJ2-1, the V gene TRBV5-1; D is unclear. Germline V gene lookup returns CDR1 SGHRS and CDR2 YFSETQ. This CDR3 is 16 amino acids long. V was clipped by 0 bases and J by 8 bases, with 18 bases between them.

Many counts were recorded for this clonotype. The V gene is TRBV7-9, the J gene TRBJ1-1; D unclear. Germline V gene data show CDR1 as SEHNR and CDR2 as FQNEAQ (reference sequence). CDR3 size: 14 residues. V was cut by 1 base and J by 6 bases, with 12 bases left in between. DNA of the CDR3: TGTGCCAGCAGCTTAGACTGGGAGACGGCTGAAGCTTTCTTT. Its translation is CASSLDWETAEAFF.

Concerning this clonotype itself: It may be a read error: a sequence one base away is much more abundant. The chain employs TRBV7-8 and TRBJ2-5; maybe TRBD1 (6 bases). The end of the DNA aligns better with TRBJ2-1, so the J call may be wrong. CDR1 and CDR2 from the germline V gene are SGHVS and FQNEAQ. The CDR3 is made up of 14 amino acids. The CDR3 DNA reads as TGTGCCAGCAGCCGCCGGGACACCCAAGAGACCCAGTTCTTC. Encoded protein: CASSRRDTQETQFF.

The rearrangement links TRBV20-1 to TRBJ2-6; possible D gene TRBD1, 5 bases. V lost 3 bases, J lost 0 bases, and 6 bases lay in between. CDR3 length equals 14 residues. The germline V gene encodes CDR1 DFQATT and CDR2 SNEGSKA (reference sequence). The CDR3 nucleotides read TGCAGTGCTAGGGGGCCCTCTGGGGCCAACGTCCTGACTTTC. Its protein is CSARGPSGANVLTF.